This is a list of T cell receptor beta chains from one sample in a study of T cells after yellow fever vaccination. TCRdb itself ran the 5' RACE reads through MiXCR, one entry per CDR3 protein. The table shows approximately 70,000 distinct CDR3 sequences, with about 7.7% occurring only once. The source material was CD8+ T cells sorted from PBMCs, sampled 10 to 11 days after the first yellow fever vaccination. The origin of the receptors is a man between 18 and 29 years old who received the YFV17D yellow fever vaccine. Each CDR3 is given with its conserved first and last residue. The D gene is left open where the match is weak. Size is omitted from some rows. Given values are once, few, many or a class for expanded clones.

D gene	V gene	clone size	J gene	CDR3 DNA	CDR3 protein
NA	TRBV7-8	NA	TRBJ1-5	TGTGCCAGCAGCTTAAATAACGGTCCAGCGAATCAGCCCCAGCATTTT	CASSLNNGPANQPQHF
TRBD2	TRBV7-6	many	TRBJ2-1	TGTGCCAGCAGCTTAGAAGTCGGGGGGGCTTTTTACAATGAGCAGTTCTTC	CASSLEVGGAFYNEQFF
TRBD1	TRBV19	few	TRBJ2-1	TGTGCCAGTTCGAAGGGACAGCTTTACAATGAGCAGTTCTTC	CASSKGQLYNEQFF
NA	TRBV7-8	NA	TRBJ2-1	TGTGCCAGCCATGCAGGGCTCGCCCTCTACAATGAGCAGTTCTTC	CASHAGLALYNEQFF
NA	TRBV4-3	NA	TRBJ1-1	TGCGCCAGCAGCCAGCACACCCCAGGGTCGGTGGGTGACACTGAAGCTTTCTTT	CASSQHTPGSVGDTEAFF
NA	TRBV4-2	NA	TRBJ1-5	TGTGCCAGCAGCCAAGGGTTGTCGGACAGCAATCAGCCCCAGCATTTT	CASSQGLSDSNQPQHF
TRBD2	TRBV9	many	TRBJ2-3	TGTGCCAGCAGCGGCCTCGGGGGGGCCACAGATACGCAGTATTTT	CASSGLGGATDTQYF
TRBD2	TRBV6-4	many	TRBJ2-3	TGTGCCAGCAGTTTGTCAGCGGGGAGCACAGATACGCAGTATTTT	CASSLSAGSTDTQYF
TRBD2	TRBV4-3	NA	TRBJ2-1	TGCGCCAGCAGCCAAGAAAGCTCCTATGGGGGGGGGGACAATGAGCAGTTCTTC	CASSQESSYGGGDNEQFF
NA	TRBV18	many	TRBJ2-7	TGTGCCAGCTCACCGATTGGAAATTACGAGCAGTACTTC	CASSPIGNYEQYF
NA	TRBV7-8	few	TRBJ2-7	TGTGCCAGCAGCACCGGGACCGAAGGGGGGGAGTACTTC	CASSTGTEGGEYF
NA	TRBV6-1	NA	TRBJ2-6	TGTGCCAGCAGTAAACAGCCGTCTGGGGCCAACGTCCTGACTTTC	CASSKQPSGANVLTF
NA	TRBV2	NA	TRBJ1-1	TGTGCCAGCAGTGAAGCGCTTAGGGGCCCACTGAACACTGAAGCTTTCTTT	CASSEALRGPLNTEAFF
NA	TRBV27	many	TRBJ1-1	TGTGCCAGCAGTTTACAGAGGAACACTGAAGCTTTCTTT	CASSLQRNTEAFF
NA	TRBV5-5	many	TRBJ2-5	TGTGCCAGCAGCCATCCAGGGGAGGACCAAGAGACCCAGTACTTC	CASSHPGEDQETQYF
TRBD2	TRBV7-7	many	TRBJ2-1	TGTGCTAGCAGCGCGGGGACTAGCGGGGGGGAATATGAGCAGTTCTTC	CASSAGTSGGEYEQFF
NA	TRBV13	many	TRBJ1-1	TGTGCCAGCAGCTCAGACGGGAAGAACACTGAAGCTTTCTTT	CASSSDGKNTEAFF
TRBD2	TRBV7-3	medium-sized	TRBJ2-1	TGTGCCAGCAGCCTTGGACTAGCGGGGAACAATGAGCAGTTCTTC	CASSLGLAGNNEQFF
TRBD1	TRBV3-1	many	TRBJ2-2	TGTGCCAGCAGCCAAGACGCGGACAGGGTAAGACTGAGCATAAACACCGGGGAGCTGTTTTTT	CASSQDADRVRLSINTGELFF
TRBD1	TRBV6-5	NA	TRBJ2-7	TGTGCCAGCAGTTTAGGACAGGGGGCGTGGGAGCAGTACTTC	CASSLGQGAWEQYF
NA	TRBV27	few	TRBJ2-7	TGTGCCACCGCTGCGGGACAGACCTACGAGCAGTACTTC	CATAAGQTYEQYF
NA	TRBV4-1	NA	TRBJ2-7	TGCGCCAGCAGCCAAGAAAGGGGGTACGAGCAGTACTTC	CASSQERGYEQYF
NA	TRBV4-1	few	TRBJ2-1	TGCGCCAGCAGCCAATTCCCTCCTGCTCGCGGGAAGGGCTACAATGAGCAGTTCTTC	CASSQFPPARGKGYNEQFF
NA	TRBV4-1	many	TRBJ1-5	TGCGCCAGCAGCCAAGATCCTGCAAGTATTAATCAGCCCCAGCATTTT	CASSQDPASINQPQHF
TRBD2	TRBV19	few	TRBJ2-3	TGTGCCAGTAGTATGGGGGGGGGGGCAGATACGCAGTATTTT	CASSMGGGADTQYF
NA	TRBV10-3	NA	TRBJ2-2	TGTGCCATCGGAGAAGACGGCAGGAGGGAGCTGTTTTTT	CAIGEDGRRELFF
NA	TRBV5-4	many	TRBJ2-5	TGTGCCAGCAGCCTACAGGGACTAACGCAAGAGACCCAGTACTTC	CASSLQGLTQETQYF
NA	TRBV12-3/TRBV12-4	many	TRBJ1-1	TGTGCCAGCAGTTTTGGAGTCAGGGGAGGCACTGAAGCTTTCTTT	CASSFGVRGGTEAFF
TRBD1	TRBV6-1	NA	TRBJ2-1	TGTGCCAGCAGTAAAGGACAGGGCTCCTATAATGAGCATTTCTTC	CASSKGQGSYNEHFF
NA	TRBV5-5	NA	TRBJ2-2	TGTGCCAGCAGCGCGTGGTCTCCCGGGGAGCTGTTTTTT	CASSAWSPGELFF
NA	TRBV7-9	many	TRBJ2-5	TGTGCCAGCAGCCCTAAGGGGGGAGTAGCTGAGACCCAGTACTTC	CASSPKGGVAETQYF
NA	TRBV7-8	few	TRBJ1-5	TGTGCCAGCAGCTATATTGGGGGTCCTCATCAGCCCCAGCATTTT	CASSYIGGPHQPQHF
NA	TRBV7-3	many	TRBJ2-2	TGTGCCAGCAGCTTAACAGGGGTCGGCGGGGAGCTGTTTTTT	CASSLTGVGGELFF
TRBD1	TRBV4-1	many	TRBJ2-1	TGCGCCAGCAGCCAAACCCGACAGGGGGGCGGCTACAATGAGCAGTTCTTC	CASSQTRQGGGYNEQFF
NA	TRBV7-6	many	TRBJ2-1	TGTGCCAGCAGGACCACAGGGGGGGCTTTCAATGAGCAGTTCTTC	CASRTTGGAFNEQFF
NA	TRBV11-2	many	TRBJ1-2	TGTGCCAGCAGCTTAGATCACGAGGGGCGATTCTATGGCTACACCTTC	CASSLDHEGRFYGYTF
TRBD2	TRBV7-9	NA	TRBJ2-5	TGTGCCAGCAGCTCGGGACTAGTCGTCTTGGAGACCCAGTACTTC	CASSSGLVVLETQYF
NA	TRBV6-2/TRBV6-3	NA	TRBJ1-1	TGTGCCAGCAGTTACTCAGAGGAATTGAACACTGAAGCTTTCTTT	CASSYSEELNTEAFF
NA	TRBV4-3	many	TRBJ2-7	TGCGCCAGCAGCCAGGAACTAACAGGGATCTACGAGCAGTACTTC	CASSQELTGIYEQYF
TRBD1	TRBV2	few	TRBJ2-5	TGTGCCAGCAGTGAATGGACAGGGGGCTTCCAAGAGACCCAGTACTTC	CASSEWTGGFQETQYF
NA	TRBV4-1	few	TRBJ2-6	TGCGCCAGCAGCCAAGAAGGTTCTGGGGCCAACGTCCTGACTTTC	CASSQEGSGANVLTF
TRBD1	TRBV7-6	many	TRBJ1-2	TGTGCCAGCAGCCCGAGCCGGGACAGGTGGTATGGCTACACCTTC	CASSPSRDRWYGYTF
NA	TRBV6-5	many	TRBJ2-7	TGTGCCAGCAGTACACCGGGACGCAGCTCCTACGAGCAGTACTTC	CASSTPGRSSYEQYF
NA	TRBV7-9	few	TRBJ1-1	TGTGCCAGCAGCTTAGGTTCCGGGGACGGCACTGAAGCTTTCTTT	CASSLGSGDGTEAFF
TRBD1	TRBV6-5	many	TRBJ1-5	TGTGCCAGCAGTTCGGACAGGTCAGGGACTTACCAGCATTTT	CASSSDRSGTYQHF
TRBD2	TRBV7-6	many	TRBJ2-3	TGTGCCAGCAGCCCAGCGGGGGGGCTGGATACGCAGTATTTT	CASSPAGGLDTQYF
NA	TRBV20-1	many	TRBJ2-1	TGCAGTGCTAGTCCAATGGTTGACACCTCGTCCTACAATGAGCAGTTCTTC	CSASPMVDTSSYNEQFF
NA	TRBV7-4	NA	TRBJ2-1	TGTGCCAGCAGCTTTTGCGGCTCCTCCAATGAGCAGTTCTTC	CASSFCGSSNEQFF